This TCR beta chain was profiled in a study of Graves' ophthalmopathy and Graves' hyperthyroidism. The wider study: Peripheral blood was obtained at first diagnosis, ahead of any treatment.

This clonotype was counted at least ten times. Amplification targeted the TCR beta CDR3 regions, with RNA transcripts as the source material. HTBI primers served in a first-round RT-PCR, which a second-round multiplex PCR followed. Using its own MiXCR run on the multiplex PCR reads, TCRdb lists one record per CDR3 protein. The sample lists over 450,000 distinct CDR3 sequences, roughly an eighth seen once, with 8% to 10% in the top ten. The CDR3 consists of 15 residues. V dropped 6 bases and J dropped 3; count of bases not matched to a gene: 5. The germline CDR1 and CDR2 sequences are MDHEN and SYDVKM. PBMCs were isolated by Ficoll-Paque density gradient centrifugation, using roughly 9.7 ml of fresh peripheral blood as the starting material.

This receptor was identified in a young woman with Graves' ophthalmopathy. Sequencing was done on a sample of blood. This chain uses TRBV28 with TRBJ2-7; 13 bases line up with TRBD2. For the CDR3, the DNA is TGTGCCAGCAGACCTGGACTAGCGGGAGTCTACGAGCAGTACTTC. Its protein product is CASRPGLAGVYEQYF.